The rows below give T cell receptor beta chains drawn from one sample of a study of cytomegalovirus exposure and HLA in healthy donors. The table came from immunoSEQ multiplex PCR; TCRdb's copy has only in-frame clones and leaves some out. The sample has about 59,000 clones; around 89% are singletons. The sequenced sample consisted of PBMCs. Source of these receptors: a man aged 25 to 40 in good health and CMV-seropositive. Each CDR3 is given without its conserved first and last residue.

j_call,v_call,cdr3_aa
TRBJ2-7,TRBV15,ATSGGLAGGSSYEQY
TRBJ2-2,TRBV28,ASRRLAGAPGELF
TRBJ2-7,TRBV14,ASSHTGEGYEQY
TRBJ1-2,TRBV5-1,ASSATGDYGYT
TRBJ2-7,TRBV7-9,ASSLGQTITYEQY
TRBJ1-3,TRBV7-9,ASSPGQPGSGNTIY
TRBJ2-1,TRBV5-1,ASSLAQNSYNEQF
TRBJ1-2,TRBV30,AWSAWTGADGYT
TRBJ1-2,TRBV9,ASSVRGEGFDYGYT
TRBJ2-5,TRBV9,ASSVAPDGDLQY
TRBJ2-3,TRBV4-3,ASSQDAESTDTQY
TRBJ2-2,TRBV18,ASSPGGEFTGELF
TRBJ1-2,TRBV6-5,ASSFSGRNYGYT
TRBJ2-2,TRBV7-2,ASSLVASPTGELF
TRBJ2-3,TRBV6-1,ASARERYTQY
TRBJ2-5,TRBV7-9,ASTTSGSGETQY
TRBJ2-3,TRBV7-2,ASSRKAGADTQY
TRBJ2-6,TRBV6-5,ASREDRGANVLT
TRBJ2-1,TRBV7-3,ASSLTSGSHNEQF
TRBJ2-7,TRBV5-6,ASSLAREPFSYEQY
TRBJ2-7,TRBV11-1,ASSFRQGFDQY
TRBJ1-2,TRBV27,ASRPNTGTANYGYT
TRBJ2-1,TRBV19,ASSISPGDNEQF
TRBJ1-2,TRBV5-4,ASSLVGDYGYT
TRBJ2-7,TRBV7-8,ASSPSGPSYEQY
TRBJ1-1,TRBV10-2,ASRSIGFTEAF
TRBJ2-7,TRBV6-6,ASSSLYEQY
TRBJ1-3,TRBV5-1,ASSRGTGAGNTIY
TRBJ2-3,TRBV10-3,AITRTSLYSDTQY
TRBJ2-3,TRBV4-1,ASSLLGGLAQDTQY
TRBJ1-5,TRBV7-2,ASSLTTANQPQH
TRBJ1-5,TRBV18,ASSQQGFGNQPQH
TRBJ2-7,TRBV6-5,ASSYGGQAYEQY
TRBJ1-2,TRBV7-3,ASSSYTVQYGYT
TRBJ1-1,TRBV27,ASSLQTMNTEAF
TRBJ1-5,TRBV19,ASRPRDVQPQH
TRBJ1-1,TRBV6-6,ASSPHRGEAF
TRBJ2-1,TRBV7-9,ASSLGSGEYNEQF
TRBJ1-1,TRBV28,ASSTGQGEAF
TRBJ2-5,TRBV18,ASSPKATVQETQY
TRBJ1-1,TRBV6-1,ASSLSRQDTEAF
TRBJ2-5,TRBV11-2,ASSLVGTGVETQY
TRBJ2-5,TRBV30,AWSVVPGGEKTQY
TRBJ2-7,TRBV7-3,ASSLQGDNEQY
TRBJ2-7,TRBV6-5,ASSITGGADYEQY
TRBJ1-6,TRBV5-1,ASSRLGQGARWDNSPLH
TRBJ2-3,TRBV29-1,SVRGLAGATDTQY
TRBJ2-7,TRBV4-2,ASSQEGTSGVYEQY
.,TRBV27,ASSLDGDSSYEQY
TRBJ2-5,TRBV6-4,ASSRLAGETQY
TRBJ2-7,TRBV28,ASSSSGTGSYEQY